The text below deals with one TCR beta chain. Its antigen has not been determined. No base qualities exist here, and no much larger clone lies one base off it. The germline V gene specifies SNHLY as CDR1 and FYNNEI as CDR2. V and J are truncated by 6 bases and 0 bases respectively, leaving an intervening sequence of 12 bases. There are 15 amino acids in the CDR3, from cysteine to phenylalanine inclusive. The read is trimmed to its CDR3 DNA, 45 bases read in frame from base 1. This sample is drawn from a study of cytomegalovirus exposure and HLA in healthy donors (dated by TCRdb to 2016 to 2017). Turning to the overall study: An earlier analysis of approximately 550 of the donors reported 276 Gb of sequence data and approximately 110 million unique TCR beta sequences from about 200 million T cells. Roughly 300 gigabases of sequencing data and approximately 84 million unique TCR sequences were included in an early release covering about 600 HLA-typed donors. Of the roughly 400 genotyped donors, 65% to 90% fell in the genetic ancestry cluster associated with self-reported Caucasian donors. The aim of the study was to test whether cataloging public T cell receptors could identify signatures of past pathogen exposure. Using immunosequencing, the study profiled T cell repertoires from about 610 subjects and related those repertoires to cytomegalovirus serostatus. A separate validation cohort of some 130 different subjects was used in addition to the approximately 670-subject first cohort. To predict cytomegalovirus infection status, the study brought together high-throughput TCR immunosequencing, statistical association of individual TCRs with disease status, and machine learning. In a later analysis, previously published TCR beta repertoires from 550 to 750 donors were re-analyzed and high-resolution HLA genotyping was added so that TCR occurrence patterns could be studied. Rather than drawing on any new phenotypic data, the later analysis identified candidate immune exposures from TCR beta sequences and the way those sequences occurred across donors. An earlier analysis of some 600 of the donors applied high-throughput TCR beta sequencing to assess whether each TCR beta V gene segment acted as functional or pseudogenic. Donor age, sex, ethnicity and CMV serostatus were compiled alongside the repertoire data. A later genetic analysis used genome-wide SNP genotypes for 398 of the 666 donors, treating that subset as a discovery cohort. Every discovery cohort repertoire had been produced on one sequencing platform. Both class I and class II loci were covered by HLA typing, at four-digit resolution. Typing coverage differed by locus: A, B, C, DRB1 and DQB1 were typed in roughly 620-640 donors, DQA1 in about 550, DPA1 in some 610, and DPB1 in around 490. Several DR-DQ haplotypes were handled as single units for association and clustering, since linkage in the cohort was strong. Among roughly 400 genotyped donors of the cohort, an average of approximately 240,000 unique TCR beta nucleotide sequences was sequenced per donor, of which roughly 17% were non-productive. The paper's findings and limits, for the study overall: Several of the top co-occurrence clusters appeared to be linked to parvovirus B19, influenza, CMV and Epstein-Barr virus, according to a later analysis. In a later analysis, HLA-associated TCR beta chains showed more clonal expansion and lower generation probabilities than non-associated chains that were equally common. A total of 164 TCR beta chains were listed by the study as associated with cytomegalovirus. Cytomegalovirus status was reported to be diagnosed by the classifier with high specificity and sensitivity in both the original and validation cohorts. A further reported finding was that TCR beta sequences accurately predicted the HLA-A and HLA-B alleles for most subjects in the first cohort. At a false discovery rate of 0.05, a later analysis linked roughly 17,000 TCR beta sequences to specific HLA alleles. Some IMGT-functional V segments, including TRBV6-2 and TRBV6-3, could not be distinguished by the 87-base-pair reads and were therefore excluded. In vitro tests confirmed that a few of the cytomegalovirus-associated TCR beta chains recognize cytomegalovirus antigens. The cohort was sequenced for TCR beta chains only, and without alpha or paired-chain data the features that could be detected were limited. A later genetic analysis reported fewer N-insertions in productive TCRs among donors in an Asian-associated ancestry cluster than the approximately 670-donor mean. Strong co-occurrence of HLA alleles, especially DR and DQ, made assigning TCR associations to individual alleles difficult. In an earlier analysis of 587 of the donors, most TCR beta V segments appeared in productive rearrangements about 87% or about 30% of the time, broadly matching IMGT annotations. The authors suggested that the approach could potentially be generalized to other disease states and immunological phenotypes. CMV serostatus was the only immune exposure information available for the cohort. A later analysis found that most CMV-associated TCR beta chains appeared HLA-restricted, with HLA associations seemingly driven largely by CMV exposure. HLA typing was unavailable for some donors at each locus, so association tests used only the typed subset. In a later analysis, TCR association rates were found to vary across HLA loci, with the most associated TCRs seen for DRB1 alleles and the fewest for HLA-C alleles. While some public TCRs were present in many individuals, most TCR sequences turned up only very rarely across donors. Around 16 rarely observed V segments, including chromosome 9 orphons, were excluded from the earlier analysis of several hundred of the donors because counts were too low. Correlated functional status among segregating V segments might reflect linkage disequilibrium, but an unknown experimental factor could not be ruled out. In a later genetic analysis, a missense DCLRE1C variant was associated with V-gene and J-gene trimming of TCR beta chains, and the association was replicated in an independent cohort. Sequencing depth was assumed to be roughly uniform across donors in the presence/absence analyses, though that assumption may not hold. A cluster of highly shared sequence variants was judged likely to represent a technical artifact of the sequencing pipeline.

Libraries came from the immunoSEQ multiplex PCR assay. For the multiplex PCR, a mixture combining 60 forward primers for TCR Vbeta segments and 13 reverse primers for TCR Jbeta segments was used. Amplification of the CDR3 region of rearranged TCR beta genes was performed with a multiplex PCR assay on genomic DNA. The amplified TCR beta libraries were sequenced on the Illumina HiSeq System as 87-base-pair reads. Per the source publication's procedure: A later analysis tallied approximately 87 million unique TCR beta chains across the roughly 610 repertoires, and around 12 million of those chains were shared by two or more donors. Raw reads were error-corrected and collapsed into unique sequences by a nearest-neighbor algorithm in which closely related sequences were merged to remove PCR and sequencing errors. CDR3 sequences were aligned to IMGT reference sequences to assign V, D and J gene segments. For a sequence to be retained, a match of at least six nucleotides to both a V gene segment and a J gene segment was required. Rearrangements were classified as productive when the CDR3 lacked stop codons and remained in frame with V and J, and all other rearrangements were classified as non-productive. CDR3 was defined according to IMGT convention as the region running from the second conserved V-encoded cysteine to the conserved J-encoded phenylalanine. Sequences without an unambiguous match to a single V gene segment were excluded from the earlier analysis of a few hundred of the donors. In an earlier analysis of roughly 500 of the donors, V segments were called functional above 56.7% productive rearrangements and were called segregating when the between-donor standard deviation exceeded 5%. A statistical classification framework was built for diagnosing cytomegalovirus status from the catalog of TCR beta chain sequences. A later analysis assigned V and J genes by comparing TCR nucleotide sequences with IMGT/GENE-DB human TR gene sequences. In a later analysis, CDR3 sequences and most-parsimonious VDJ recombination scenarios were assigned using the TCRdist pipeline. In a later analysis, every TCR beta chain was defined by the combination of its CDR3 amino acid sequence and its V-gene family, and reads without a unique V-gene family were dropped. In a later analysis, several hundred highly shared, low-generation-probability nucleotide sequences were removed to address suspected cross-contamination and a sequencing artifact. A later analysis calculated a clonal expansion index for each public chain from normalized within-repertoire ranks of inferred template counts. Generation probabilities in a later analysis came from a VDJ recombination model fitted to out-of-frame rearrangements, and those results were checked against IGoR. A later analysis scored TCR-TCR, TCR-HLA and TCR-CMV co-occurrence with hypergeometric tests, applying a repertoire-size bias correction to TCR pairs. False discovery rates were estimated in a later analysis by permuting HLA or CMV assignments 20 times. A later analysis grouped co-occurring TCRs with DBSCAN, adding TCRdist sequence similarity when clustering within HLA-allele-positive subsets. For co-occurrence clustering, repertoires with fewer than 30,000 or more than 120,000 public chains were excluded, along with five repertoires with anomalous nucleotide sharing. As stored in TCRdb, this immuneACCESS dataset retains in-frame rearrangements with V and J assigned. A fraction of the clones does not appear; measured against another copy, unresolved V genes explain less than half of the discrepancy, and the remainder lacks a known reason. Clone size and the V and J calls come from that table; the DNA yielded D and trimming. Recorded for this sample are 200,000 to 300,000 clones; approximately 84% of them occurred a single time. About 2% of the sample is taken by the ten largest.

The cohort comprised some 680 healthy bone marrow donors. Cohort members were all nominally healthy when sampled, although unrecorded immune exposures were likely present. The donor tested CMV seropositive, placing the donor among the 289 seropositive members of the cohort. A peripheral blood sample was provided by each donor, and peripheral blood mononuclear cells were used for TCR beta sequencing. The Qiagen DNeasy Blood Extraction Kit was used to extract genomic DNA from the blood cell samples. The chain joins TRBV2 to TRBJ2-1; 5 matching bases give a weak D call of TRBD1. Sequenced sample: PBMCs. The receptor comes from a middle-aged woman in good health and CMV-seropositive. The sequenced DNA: TGTGCCAGCAGGAGAACAGGTTTCTCCTACAATGAGCAGTTCTTC. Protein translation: CASRRTGFSYNEQFF.